This T cell receptor (beta chain) was identified during a study of blood T cell repertoires in COVID-19. Original methodology: Estimation of nucleated cell counts was performed using reference gene primer amplification. The data were produced by immunoSEQ multiplex PCR, yet TCRdb's version contains in-frame clones alone and is incomplete. V, J and clone size are those of that table, while D and trimming were read from the DNA. The table records about 190,000 clones, 81% of them present only once. The V segment lost 4 bases and the J segment 3 bases; nucleotides outside the gene matches: 4. The CDR3 is 15 amino acids. Germline V gene sequence: CDR1 LGHDT, CDR2 YNNKEL (reference sequence). Seattle's enrolled individuals joined amid active infection and were then monitored longitudinally.

The TCR originated in a woman at least 80 years old with COVID-19, enrolled during active disease. This chain uses TRBV3-1 (or the pseudogene TRBV3-2) with TRBJ2-2; 8 nucleotides match TRBD2. The sequenced sample was peripheral blood. The CDR3 nucleotides are TGTGCCAGCAGCCCCGGGACTAGATACACCGGGGAGCTGTTTTTT. This encodes CASSPGTRYTGELFF.